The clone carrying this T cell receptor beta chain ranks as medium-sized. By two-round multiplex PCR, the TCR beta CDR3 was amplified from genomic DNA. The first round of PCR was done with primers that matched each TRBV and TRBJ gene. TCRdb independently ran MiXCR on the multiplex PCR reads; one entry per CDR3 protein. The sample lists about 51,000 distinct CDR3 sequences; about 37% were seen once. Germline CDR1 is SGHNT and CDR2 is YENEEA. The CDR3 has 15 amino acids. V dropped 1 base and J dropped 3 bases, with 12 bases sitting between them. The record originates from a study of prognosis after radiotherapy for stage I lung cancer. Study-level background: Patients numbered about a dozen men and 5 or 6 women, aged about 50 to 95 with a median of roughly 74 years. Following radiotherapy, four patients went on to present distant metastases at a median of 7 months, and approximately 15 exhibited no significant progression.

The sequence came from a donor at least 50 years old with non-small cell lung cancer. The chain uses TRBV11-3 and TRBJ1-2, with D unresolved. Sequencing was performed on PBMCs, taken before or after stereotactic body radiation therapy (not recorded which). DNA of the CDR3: TGTGCCAGCAGCTTAGGAGGAGGAGGGTACTATGGCTACACCTTC. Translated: CASSLGGGGYYGYTF.